The subject of this entry is one T cell receptor (beta chain). These data belong to a study of T cells expressing NK-cell markers. TCR beta cDNA was generated via 5'RACE template switching incorporating UMIs. No DNA is given; TCRdb re-called the 5' RACE reads and lists each CDR3 protein once. The sample totals roughly 390,000 distinct CDR3 sequences. Germline V gene data show CDR1 as LGHDT and CDR2 as YNNKEL (reference sequence). There are 15 residues in the CDR3. This chain connects TRBV3-1 to TRBJ1-6. The source is a man aged 18-69 years in good health. The sequencing sample was made of blood T cells: a sorted CD56 or NKG2C T cell subset, CD4+ or CD8+ T cells, or bulk PBMC T cells (not recorded which). CDR3 protein: CASSHQKGVHSPLHF.